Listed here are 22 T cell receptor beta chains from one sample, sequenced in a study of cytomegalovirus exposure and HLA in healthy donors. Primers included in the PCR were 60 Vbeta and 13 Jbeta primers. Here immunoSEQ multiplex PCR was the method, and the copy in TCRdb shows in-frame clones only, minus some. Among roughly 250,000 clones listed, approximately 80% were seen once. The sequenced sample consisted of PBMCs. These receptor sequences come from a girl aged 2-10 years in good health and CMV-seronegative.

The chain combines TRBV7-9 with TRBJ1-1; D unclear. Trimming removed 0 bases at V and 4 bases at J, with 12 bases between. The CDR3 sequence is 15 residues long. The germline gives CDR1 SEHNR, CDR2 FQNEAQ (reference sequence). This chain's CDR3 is CASSLALGGGTEAFF. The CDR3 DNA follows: TGTGCCAGCAGCTTAGCGCTGGGTGGAGGCACTGAAGCTTTCTTT.

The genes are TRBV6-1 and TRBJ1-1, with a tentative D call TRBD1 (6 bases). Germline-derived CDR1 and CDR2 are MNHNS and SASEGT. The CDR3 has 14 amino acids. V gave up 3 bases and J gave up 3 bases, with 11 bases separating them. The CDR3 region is CASSEDRADTEAFF. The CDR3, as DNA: TGTGCCAGCAGTGAGGACAGAGCCGACACTGAAGCTTTCTTT.

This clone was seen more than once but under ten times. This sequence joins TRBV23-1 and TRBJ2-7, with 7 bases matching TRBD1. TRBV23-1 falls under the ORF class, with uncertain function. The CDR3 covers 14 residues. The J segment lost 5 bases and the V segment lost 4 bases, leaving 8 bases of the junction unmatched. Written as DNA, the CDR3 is TGCGCCAGCAGTCTCAGGGGGAACGCTCACGAGCAGTACTTC. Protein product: CASSLRGNAHEQYF.

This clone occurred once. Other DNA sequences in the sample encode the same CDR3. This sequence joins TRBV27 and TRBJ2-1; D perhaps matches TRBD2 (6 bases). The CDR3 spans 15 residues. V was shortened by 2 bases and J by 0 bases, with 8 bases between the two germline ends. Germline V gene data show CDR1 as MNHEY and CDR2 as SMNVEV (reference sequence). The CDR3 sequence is CASSLAGSSYNEQFF. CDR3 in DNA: TGTGCCAGCAGTTTAGCGGGGAGCTCCTACAATGAGCAGTTCTTC.

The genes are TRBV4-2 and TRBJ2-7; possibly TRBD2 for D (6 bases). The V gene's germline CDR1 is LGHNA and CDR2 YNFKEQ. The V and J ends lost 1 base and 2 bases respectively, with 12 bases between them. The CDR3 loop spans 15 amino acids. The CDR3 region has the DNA TGTGCCAGCAGCCAAGGAGGGGACTTAGCCTACGAGCAGTACTTC. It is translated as CASSQGGDLAYEQYF.

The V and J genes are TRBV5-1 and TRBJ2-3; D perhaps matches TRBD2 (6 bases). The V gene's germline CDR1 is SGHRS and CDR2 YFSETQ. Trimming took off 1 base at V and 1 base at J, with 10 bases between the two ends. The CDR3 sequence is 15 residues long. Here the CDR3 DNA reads TGCGCCAGCAGCTTGATCGGGGGAGGCACAGATACGCAGTATTTT. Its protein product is CASSLIGGGTDTQYF.

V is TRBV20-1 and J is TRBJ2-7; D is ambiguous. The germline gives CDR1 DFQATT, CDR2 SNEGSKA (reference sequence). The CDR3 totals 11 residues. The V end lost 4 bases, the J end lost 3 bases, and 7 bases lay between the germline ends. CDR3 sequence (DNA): TGCAGTGCTACTAGTAACTACGAGCAGTACTTC. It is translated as CSATSNYEQYF.

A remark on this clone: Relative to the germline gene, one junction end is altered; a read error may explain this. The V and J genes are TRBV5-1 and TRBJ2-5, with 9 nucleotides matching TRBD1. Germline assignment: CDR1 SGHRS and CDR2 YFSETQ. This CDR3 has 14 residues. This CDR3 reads CASSPQPGTGFQDF. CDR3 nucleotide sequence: TGCGCCAGCAGCCCCCAACCCGGGACAGGGTTTCAAGACTTC.

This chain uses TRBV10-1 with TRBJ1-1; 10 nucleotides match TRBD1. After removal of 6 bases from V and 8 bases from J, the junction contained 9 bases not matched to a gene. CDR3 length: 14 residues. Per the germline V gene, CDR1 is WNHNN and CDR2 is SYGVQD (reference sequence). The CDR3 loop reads CASRAGTGDREAFF. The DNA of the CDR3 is TGCGCCAGCAGAGCCGGGACAGGGGATCGGGAAGCTTTCTTT.

DNA for the CDR3: TGTGCCAGCAATACCGGGACAGGAATACGCGAGCAGTACTTC. Encoded protein: CASNTGTGIREQYF. V usage is TRBV27 and J usage is TRBJ2-7; 8 nucleotides match TRBD1. The ends lost 7 bases at V and 6 bases at J; junction bases unmatched: 11. Germline V CDR1 and CDR2: MNHEY, SMNVEV (reference sequence). The CDR3 covers 14 residues.

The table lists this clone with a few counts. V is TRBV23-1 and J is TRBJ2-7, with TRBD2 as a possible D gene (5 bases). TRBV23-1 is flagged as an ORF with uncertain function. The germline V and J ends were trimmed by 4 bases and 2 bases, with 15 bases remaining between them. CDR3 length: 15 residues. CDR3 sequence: CASSPRESGTYEQYF. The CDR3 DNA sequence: TGCGCCAGCAGTCCAAGGGAATCGGGGACCTACGAGCAGTACTTC.

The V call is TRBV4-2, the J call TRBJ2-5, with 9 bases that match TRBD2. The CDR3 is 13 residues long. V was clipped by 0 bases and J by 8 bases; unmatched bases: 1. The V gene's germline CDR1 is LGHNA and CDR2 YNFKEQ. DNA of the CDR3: TGTGCCAGCAGCCAAGAAGCGGGAGGTACCCAGTACTTC. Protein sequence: CASSQEAGGTQYF.

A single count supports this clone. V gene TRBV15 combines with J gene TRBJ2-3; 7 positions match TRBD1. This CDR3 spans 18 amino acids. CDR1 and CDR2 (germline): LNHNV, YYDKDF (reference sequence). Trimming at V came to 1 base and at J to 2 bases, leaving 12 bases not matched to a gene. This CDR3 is CATSRVGDRLVLTDTQYF. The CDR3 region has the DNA TGTGCCACCAGCAGAGTTGGGGACAGATTGGTCCTCACAGATACGCAGTATTTT.

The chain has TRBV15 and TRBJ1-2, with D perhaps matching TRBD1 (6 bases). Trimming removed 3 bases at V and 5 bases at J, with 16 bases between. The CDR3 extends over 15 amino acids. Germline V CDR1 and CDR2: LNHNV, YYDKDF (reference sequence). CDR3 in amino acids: CATSRGLGGQYGYTF. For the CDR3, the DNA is TGTGCCACCAGCAGGGGGCTTGGGGGCCAGTATGGCTACACCTTC. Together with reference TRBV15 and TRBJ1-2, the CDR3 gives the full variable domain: DAMVIQNPRYQVTQFGKPVTLSCSQTLNHNVMYWYQQKSSQAPKLLFHYYDKDFNNEADTPDNFQSRRPNTSFCFLDIRSPGLGDTAMYLCATSRGLGGQYGYTFGSGTRLTVV.

Here the CDR3 DNA reads TGTGCCAGCAGCTTAGTTTTTGGGACAGGGGCACCTGAAGCTTTCTTT. It yields the protein CASSLVFGTGAPEAFF. The chain has TRBV11-2 and TRBJ1-1; 10 bases line up with TRBD1. V was clipped by 1 base and J by 6 bases; unmatched bases: 8. The CDR3 loop spans 16 amino acids. The germline V gene encodes CDR1 SGHAT and CDR2 FQNNGV.

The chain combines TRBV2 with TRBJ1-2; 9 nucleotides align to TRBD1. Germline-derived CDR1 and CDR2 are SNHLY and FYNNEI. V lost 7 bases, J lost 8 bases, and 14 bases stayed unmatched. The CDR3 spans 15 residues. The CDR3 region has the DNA TGTGCCAGCATATTCAGTGAACAGGGGGCGGGCGGCTACACCTTC. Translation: CASIFSEQGAGGYTF. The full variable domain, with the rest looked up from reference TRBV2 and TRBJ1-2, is EPEVTQTPSHQVTQMGQEVILRCVPISNHLYFYWYRQILGQKVEFLVSFYNNEISEKSEIFDDQFSVERPDGSNFTLKIRSTKLEDSAMYFCASIFSEQGAGGYTFGSGTRLTVV.

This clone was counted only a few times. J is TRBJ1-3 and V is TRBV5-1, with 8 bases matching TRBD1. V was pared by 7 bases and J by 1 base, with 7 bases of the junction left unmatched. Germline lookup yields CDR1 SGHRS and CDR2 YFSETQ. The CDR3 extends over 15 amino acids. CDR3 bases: TGCGCCAGCCGCCAGACAGGGGTATCTGGAAACACCATATATTTT. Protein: CASRQTGVSGNTIYF.

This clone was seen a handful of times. CDR3 DNA sequence: TGTGCCAGCAGCCCCTGGAGTGGGACAGTTAACTATGGCTACACCTTC. Its protein is CASSPWSGTVNYGYTF. The J gene is TRBJ1-2, the V gene TRBV7-9, with 7 positions matching TRBD1. The CDR3 extends over 16 amino acids. V shed 5 bases and J 1 base; nucleotides not matched to a gene: 10. Germline V CDR1 and CDR2: SEHNR, FQNEAQ (reference sequence).

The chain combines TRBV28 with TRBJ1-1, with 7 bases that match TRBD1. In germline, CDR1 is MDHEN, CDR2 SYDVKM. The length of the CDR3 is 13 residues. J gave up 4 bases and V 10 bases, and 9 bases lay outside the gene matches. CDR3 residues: CATTGAGGTEAFF. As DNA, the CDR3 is TGTGCCACTACAGGGGCAGGTGGCACTGAAGCTTTCTTT. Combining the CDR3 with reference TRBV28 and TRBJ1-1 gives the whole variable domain DVKVTQSSRYLVKRTGEKVFLECVQDMDHENMFWYRQDPGLGLRLIYFSYDVKMKEKGDIPEGYSVSREKKERFSLILESASTNQTSMYLCATTGAGGTEAFFGQGTRLTVV.

The CDR3 spells CASSPWDRLIYGYTF. For the CDR3, the DNA is TGCGCCAGCAGCCCGTGGGACAGGCTGATCTATGGCTACACCTTC. This chain uses TRBV5-1 with TRBJ1-2; 8 bases are shared with TRBD1. Trimming at V came to 4 bases and at J to 4 bases, leaving 9 bases not matched to a gene. The CDR3 has 15 amino acids. Germline-derived CDR1 and CDR2 are SGHRS and YFSETQ.

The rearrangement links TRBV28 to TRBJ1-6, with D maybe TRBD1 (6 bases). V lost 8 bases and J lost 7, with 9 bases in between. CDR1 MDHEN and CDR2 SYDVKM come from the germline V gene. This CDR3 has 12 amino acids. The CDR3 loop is CASGTQNSPLHF. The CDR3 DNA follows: TGTGCCAGCGGGACACAAAATTCACCCCTCCACTTT.

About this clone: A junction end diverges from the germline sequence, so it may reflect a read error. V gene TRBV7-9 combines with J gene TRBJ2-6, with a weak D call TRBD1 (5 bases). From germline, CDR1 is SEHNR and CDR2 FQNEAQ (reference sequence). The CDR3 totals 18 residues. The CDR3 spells CSSTLGAGLSSGANVLTF. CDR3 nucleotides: TGTTCCAGCACCCTAGGGGCAGGCCTGAGCTCTGGGGCCAACGTCCTGACTTTC.